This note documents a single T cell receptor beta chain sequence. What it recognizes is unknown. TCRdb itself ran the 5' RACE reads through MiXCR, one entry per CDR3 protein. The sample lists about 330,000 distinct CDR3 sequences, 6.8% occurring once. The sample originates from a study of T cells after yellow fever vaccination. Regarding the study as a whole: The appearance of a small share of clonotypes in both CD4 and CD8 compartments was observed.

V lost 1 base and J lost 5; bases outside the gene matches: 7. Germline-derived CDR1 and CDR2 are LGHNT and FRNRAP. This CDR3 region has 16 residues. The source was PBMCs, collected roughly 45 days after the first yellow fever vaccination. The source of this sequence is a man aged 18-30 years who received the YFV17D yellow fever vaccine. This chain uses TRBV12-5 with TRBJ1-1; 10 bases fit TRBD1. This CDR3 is CASGLGQGAMGTEAFF. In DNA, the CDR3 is TGTGCTAGTGGTTTGGGACAGGGGGCGATGGGAACTGAAGCTTTCTTT.